Given below is one TCR beta chain in context. The same CDR3 can be traced to other DNA sequences in this sample. These data are taken from a study of blood T cell repertoires in COVID-19. CDR3 length equals 16 residues. CDR1 is SGHRS and CDR2 is YFSETQ in the germline V gene. V lost 5 bases and J lost 4, with 18 bases in between. Seattle patient enrollment occurred during active infection, with longitudinal follow-up thereafter. In the authors' methods: Nucleated cell counts were estimated from reference gene primer amplification. Clones were read by immunoSEQ multiplex PCR, and TCRdb kept only the in-frame ones, dropping some. That table is the source of V, J and clone size, and D and trimming were worked out from the DNA. Of 150,000 to 200,000 clones listed, around 84% are singletons.

The source material was peripheral blood. This sequence joins TRBV5-1 and TRBJ2-2; D call uncertain. This clonotype originated in a woman in her 70s with COVID-19, enrolled during active disease. CDR3 sequence (DNA): TGCGCCAGCAGTGCTGTCGGCGGCGGAGCCACCGGGGAGCTGTTTTTT. Translation: CASSAVGGGATGELFF.